One sample yielded the 10 T cell receptor beta chains listed below, sequenced in a study of blood T cells in healthy people across ages. Alongside a J-beta primer mix, a sample-barcoded 5' primer served in a second PCR lasting about 6 to 11 cycles. A single record per CDR3 protein comes from TCRdb applying MiXCR to the 5' RACE reads. The sample yields 600,000 or so distinct CDR3 sequences, about 30% seen once. The specimen sequenced was blood. Source of these receptors: a woman over 75 in good health.

This clonotype was counted at least ten times. This sequence joins TRBV20-1 and TRBJ1-5; tentative D call: TRBD1 (6 bases). V was cut by 6 bases and J by 0 bases, with 18 bases left in between. The CDR3 spans 16 residues. In germline, CDR1 is DFQATT, CDR2 SNEGSKA (reference sequence). The chain's CDR3 is CSAVRGASDSNQPQHF. CDR3 bases: TGCAGTGCCGTCCGGGGGGCCTCTGATAGCAATCAGCCCCAGCATTTT.

V usage is TRBV20-1 and J usage is TRBJ1-3; D is undetermined. The germline V gene encodes CDR1 DFQATT and CDR2 SNEGSKA (reference sequence). The CDR3 extends over 14 amino acids. The V end lost 5 bases, the J end lost 0 bases, and 11 bases lay between the germline ends. The CDR3 loop is CSAPSDLSGNTIYF. The CDR3 DNA reads TGCAGTGCTCCATCGGACCTCTCTGGAAACACCATATATTTT.

V and J are TRBV30 and TRBJ1-6; D call uncertain. This CDR3 region has 13 residues. Trimming shortened V by 3 bases and J by 8 bases, and 11 bases separated the two germline ends. The germline CDR1 and CDR2 sequences are GTSNPN and SVGIG (reference sequence). DNA for the CDR3: TGTGCCTGGAGCGAGACAAAGGATTCACCCCTCCACTTT. As protein: CAWSETKDSPLHF.

In its sample, this clonotype was seen many times. The chain recombines TRBV4-2 with TRBJ2-3; a possible D gene is TRBD2 (5 bases). The CDR3 runs 14 residues. Germline lookup yields CDR1 LGHNA and CDR2 YNFKEQ. The ends were cut back, 7 bases at V and 2 bases at J, with 13 bases in the middle. CDR3 loop: CASKPGNPTDTQYF. CDR3 coding DNA: TGTGCCAGCAAGCCCGGGAACCCCACAGATACGCAGTATTTT.

The gene calls are TRBV10-3 and TRBJ1-2, with 9 bases fitting TRBD1. V trimming: 2 bases; J trimming: 6 bases; junction bases outside the gene matches: 7. The CDR3 runs 15 residues. Germline V lookup: CDR1 ENHRY, CDR2 SYGVKD. Written as DNA, the CDR3 is TGTGCCATCAGTGAGCGGGGACAGGGTCGGAATGGCTACACCTTC. It specifies CAISERGQGRNGYTF.

The CDR3 coding sequence is TGTGCCAGCAGTTTAAGGGACGGAGCTAACTATGGCTACACCTTC. Translation gives CASSLRDGANYGYTF. The J gene is TRBJ1-2, the V gene TRBV12-3 or TRBV12-4, with a possible D match to TRBD1 (5 bases). The ends were cut back, 2 bases at V and 0 bases at J, with 10 bases in the middle. The CDR3 covers 15 residues.

This clonotype has ten or more counts. This rearrangement joins TRBV29-1 to TRBJ2-5; 9 bases map to TRBD1. Germline assignment: CDR1 SQVTM and CDR2 ANQGSEA. V gave up 4 bases and J gave up 5 bases; unmatched junction bases: 11. CDR3 size: 15 residues. Written as DNA, the CDR3 is TGCAGCGTTGCGTATGGGACAGGGAGGGGGGAGACCCAGTACTTC. It translates to CSVAYGTGRGETQYF.

This clonotype has just a few counts. A much bigger clone sits one base away, suggesting this may be a read error. The chain combines TRBV20-1 with TRBJ2-7; 11 positions match TRBD1. This CDR3 has 16 amino acids. Germline V gene sequence: CDR1 DFQATT, CDR2 SNEGSKA (reference sequence). V shed 3 bases and J 3 bases; nucleotides not matched to a gene: 10. The CDR3 coding sequence is TGCAGTGCTAGCGCTCCCGGGACAGGGGGGTGCTACGAGCAGTACTTC. As protein: CSASAPGTGGCYEQYF.

J is TRBJ2-3 and V is TRBV11-2; maybe TRBD1 (6 bases). CDR1 and CDR2 from the germline V gene are SGHAT and FQNNGV. The CDR3 extends over 15 amino acids. V lost 5 bases and J 5 bases, leaving 17 bases between the germline ends. The CDR3 DNA follows: TGTGCCAGCAGCCACGTCCGGGACAACATAGATACGCAGTATTTT. As protein: CASSHVRDNIDTQYF.

The V and J genes are TRBV28 and TRBJ1-4; possible D gene TRBD1, 5 bases. From germline, CDR1 is MDHEN and CDR2 SYDVKM. This CDR3 comprises 18 residues. V was trimmed by 4 bases and J by 5 bases, leaving 23 bases between them. CDR3 in amino acids: CASSSRRQRGPENEKLFF. The CDR3 coding sequence is TGTGCCAGCAGTTCCCGGAGGCAGCGGGGACCGGAAAATGAAAAACTGTTTTTT.